Each of the 27 T cell receptor beta chains below was sequenced from the same sample in a study of human T cells and chemical hapten exposure. As for time point: patch test 3, about 24 weeks after DPC sensitization. Treatment in this sample: therapeutic diphenylcyclopropenone sensitization with weekly scalp DPC. TCRdb reprocessed the RACE reads via MiXCR and lists one record per CDR3 protein. The repertoire holds roughly 200,000 distinct CDR3 sequences, with approximately 24% as singletons. The material was whole blood, obtained in connection with sensitization to the hapten diphenylcyclopropenone (DPC). The receptors were gathered from a woman aged 40 to 50 with alopecia areata. Some clones in this sample may be carry-over from other donors' samples.

The rearrangement joins TRBV7-8 to TRBJ1-5; no definite D call. Per the germline V gene, CDR1 is SGHVS and CDR2 is FQNEAQ. Deletions cut 1 base from V and 3 bases from J, with 16 bases between. The length of the CDR3 is 17 residues. The CDR3 bases are TGTGCCAGCAGCTTAGACATGGCCAGGCTTAACAATCAGCCCCAGCATTTT. This encodes CASSLDMARLNNQPQHF.

This clonotype was seen only a few times. This chain uses TRBV23-1 with TRBJ1-3; D gene unclear. TRBV23-1 is an ORF, with its function uncertain. The CDR3 runs to 17 residues. Trimming removed 8 bases from V and 0 bases from J, with 20 bases in between. This CDR3 reads CASLPNGWRRSGNTIYF. The CDR3 DNA is TGCGCCAGCCTCCCTAACGGATGGCGCCGCTCTGGAAACACCATATATTTT.

The chain employs TRBV25-1 and TRBJ2-5, with TRBD1 matching over 7 bases. This CDR3 region has 14 residues. Germline assignment: CDR1 MGHDK and CDR2 SYGVNS. Trimming removed 4 bases from V and 0 bases from J; junction bases left unmatched: 2. The CDR3 is CASSAQGDQETQYF. CDR3 nucleotides: TGTGCCAGCAGTGCCCAGGGGGACCAAGAGACCCAGTACTTC.

The rearrangement joins TRBV27 to TRBJ1-5; unclear D gene. The CDR3 covers 15 residues. Trimming pared 5 bases from V and 0 bases from J, leaving 11 bases between. CDR1 is MNHEY, CDR2 SMNVEV, per germline (reference sequence). The CDR3: CASSDTWDSNQPQHF. Written as DNA, the CDR3 is TGTGCCAGCAGTGACACCTGGGATAGCAATCAGCCCCAGCATTTT.

V gene TRBV2 combines with J gene TRBJ2-5; the D gene is possibly TRBD2 (5 bases). There are 13 residues in the CDR3. Germline assignment: CDR1 SNHLY and CDR2 FYNNEI. V was pared by 4 bases and J by 5 bases, with 11 bases between. For the CDR3, the DNA is TGTGCCAGCAGTGTGCTAGCCTATGAGACCCAGTACTTC. The encoded protein is CASSVLAYETQYF.

This clonotype was seen more than once but under ten times. The chain carries TRBV2 and TRBJ1-4; D possibly corresponds to TRBD1 (5 bases). Germline assignment: CDR1 SNHLY and CDR2 FYNNEI. V dropped 8 bases and J dropped 6 bases, with 10 bases sitting between them. The CDR3 extends over 12 amino acids. CDR3 amino acids: CASAREDEKLFF. CDR3 sequence (DNA): TGTGCCAGCGCCAGGGAGGATGAAAAACTGTTTTTT.

V usage is TRBV2 and J usage is TRBJ2-5, with 7 bases fitting TRBD2. Germline CDR1 reads SNHLY; CDR2 reads FYNNEI. The CDR3 is made up of 13 amino acids. With V trimmed by 8 bases and J by 0 bases, 3 bases remained unmatched. The CDR3 DNA sequence: TGTGCCAGCGAGCGGGACTACCAAGAGACCCAGTACTTC. This sequence encodes CASERDYQETQYF.

The V gene is TRBV12-3 or TRBV12-4, the J gene TRBJ1-2; 8 nucleotides align to TRBD1. With 2 bases clipped from V and 8 bases from J, the junction kept 7 bases outside the gene matches. CDR3 size: 14 residues. In DNA form, the CDR3 reads TGTGCCAGCAGTTTAAGGCAGGGGGCCACGGGCTACACCTTC. Amino acids: CASSLRQGATGYTF.

This clonotype was observed a few times. The chain combines TRBV29-1 with TRBJ2-3; D tentatively reads TRBD1 or TRBD2 (5 bases each). The V gene lost 8 bases and the J gene lost 3 bases, with 18 bases spanning the gap. The length of the CDR3 is 14 residues. CDR1 is SQVTM and CDR2 is ANQGSEA in the germline V gene. The chain's CDR3 is CSSRGGPGTDTQYF. Here the CDR3 DNA reads TGCAGCTCGAGGGGCGGGCCGGGAACAGATACGCAGTATTTT.

The genes are TRBV7-2 and TRBJ1-6; weak D call: TRBD1 (5 bases). CDR3 size: 14 residues. Germline V gene data show CDR1 as SGHTA and CDR2 as FQGNSA. Trimming pared 5 bases from V and 5 bases from J, leaving 10 bases between. The CDR3 is CASSRGSNNSPLHF. In DNA form, the CDR3 reads TGTGCCAGCAGCCGGGGCAGCAATAATTCACCCCTCCACTTT.

This clonotype was observed a few times. The chain carries TRBV20-1 and TRBJ2-4, with 13 bases fitting TRBD2. CDR3 size: 14 residues. Germline loops: CDR1 DFQATT, CDR2 SNEGSKA (reference sequence). Trimming cost V 5 bases and J 8 bases; bases outside gene matches: 6. The CDR3, as DNA: TGCAGTGCTCCAGGCGGACTAGCGGGAGACATTCAGTACTTC. Protein: CSAPGGLAGDIQYF.

At least ten counts were recorded for this clonotype. CDR3 DNA sequence: TGCAGCGTTGCGTCCCCTTATACCTCTCCTAACGAGCAGTACTTC. It encodes CSVASPYTSPNEQYF. The gene calls are TRBV29-1 and TRBJ2-7, with D hard to call. The CDR3 is 15 amino acids. The V end was cut by 4 bases, the J end by 5 bases, with 21 bases between. Germline loops: CDR1 SQVTM, CDR2 ANQGSEA.

The genes are TRBV29-1 and TRBJ2-7, with 7 bases identical to TRBD2. The CDR3 runs to 16 residues. With 6 bases clipped from V and 1 base from J, the junction kept 15 bases outside the gene matches. CDR1 is SQVTM, CDR2 ANQGSEA, per germline. CDR3 sequence: CSVLPVGGSQSYEQYF. The CDR3 DNA reads as TGCAGCGTCCTTCCAGTCGGCGGGAGTCAGTCCTACGAGCAGTACTTC.

This clonotype was counted only a few times. The chain uses TRBV29-1 and TRBJ1-2, with D uncertain. Germline CDR1 and CDR2: SQVTM and ANQGSEA. This CDR3 contains 14 residues. Trimming pared 3 bases from V and 0 bases from J, leaving 11 bases between. CDR3 amino acids: CSVDFLFPNYGYTF. DNA for the CDR3: TGCAGCGTTGATTTCCTATTTCCTAACTATGGCTACACCTTC.

The chain uses TRBV12-3 or TRBV12-4 and TRBJ1-1; no reliable D call. The CDR3 covers 12 residues. Trimming stripped 7 bases from V and 4 bases from J, with 10 bases between. Written as DNA, the CDR3 is TGTGCCAGCACCCGCTATGGCACTGAAGCTTTCTTT. Residues: CASTRYGTEAFF.

The chain combines TRBV28 with TRBJ2-7; 7 bases are a match to TRBD2. Germline V gene sequence: CDR1 MDHEN, CDR2 SYDVKM. J lost 4 bases, V lost 5 bases, and 23 bases had no gene match. The CDR3 is made up of 19 amino acids. The CDR3 nucleotides read TGTGCCAGCAGTCCTTTTGGCCGATGGGGAGAGCGGGATAGTTACGAGCAGTACTTC. It encodes CASSPFGRWGERDSYEQYF.

V is TRBV7-9 and J is TRBJ2-1; a weak D match, TRBD2 (5 bases). Germline assignment: CDR1 SEHNR and CDR2 FQNEAQ (reference sequence). CDR3 length equals 16 residues. V lost 3 bases to trimming and J lost 2 bases, with 14 bases between them. The CDR3, as DNA: TGTGCCAGCAGCTTGGGCCCTAGAGGGACCTACAATGAGCAGTTCTTC. Residues: CASSLGPRGTYNEQFF.

This clonotype has a handful of counts. The J gene is TRBJ2-6, the V gene TRBV9; no firm D call. V was pared by 3 bases and J by 2 bases, with 6 bases between. The germline V gene encodes CDR1 SGDLS and CDR2 YYNGEE. The CDR3 runs 14 residues. The CDR3 DNA reads as TGTGCCAGCAGCGGGGTAACTGGGGCCAACGTCCTGACTTTC. Its protein is CASSGVTGANVLTF.

There are a few counts of this clonotype. The CDR3 sequence is CSAGVDTQYF. The CDR3 DNA follows: TGCAGCGCTGGGGTCGATACGCAGTATTTT. V gene TRBV29-1 combines with J gene TRBJ2-3; D unresolved. The CDR3 has 10 amino acids. Germline loops: CDR1 SQVTM, CDR2 ANQGSEA. V was shortened by 7 bases and J by 6 bases, with 8 bases between the two germline ends.

The CDR3 DNA is TGTGCCAGCAGACAGGGGACCTCCTACGAGCAGTACTTC. Amino acid sequence: CASRQGTSYEQYF. V gene TRBV28 combines with J gene TRBJ2-7, with 7 bases that match TRBD1. The CDR3 covers 13 residues. Trimming removed 6 bases from V and 0 bases from J; junction bases left unmatched: 2. Germline V CDR1 and CDR2: MDHEN, SYDVKM.

This sequence joins TRBV10-3 and TRBJ2-7; 10 bases fit TRBD2. There are 15 residues in the CDR3. Trimming took 2 bases from V and 4 from J; bases not matched to a gene: 5. Germline V CDR1 and CDR2: ENHRY, SYGVKD. The CDR3 DNA is TGTGCCATCAGTGAGGAAGCGGGAGGGGTTTACGAGCAGTACTTC. The encoded protein is CAISEEAGGVYEQYF.

This clonotype was recorded many times. The genes are TRBV29-1 and TRBJ2-3, with 8 bases matching TRBD2. J gave up 1 base and V 6 bases, and 12 bases lay outside the gene matches. CDR1 is SQVTM, CDR2 ANQGSEA, per germline. This CDR3 has 16 amino acids. This chain's CDR3 is CSVKGGAGVGTDTQYF. The CDR3 region has the DNA TGCAGCGTCAAGGGGGGAGCGGGAGTTGGCACAGATACGCAGTATTTT.

This clonotype was seen many times. V gene TRBV6-5 combines with J gene TRBJ1-5, with 7 bases that match TRBD1. Germline V gene lookup returns CDR1 MNHEY and CDR2 SVGAGI. Germline trimming cut 0 bases from V and 3 bases from J; bases unmatched to any gene: 2. The CDR3 extends over 15 amino acids. CDR3 coding DNA: TGTGCCAGCAGTTACTCAGGGGGCGACAATCAGCCCCAGCATTTT. Its protein product is CASSYSGGDNQPQHF.

The CDR3 reads CAIRGTSFPYNEQFF. The CDR3 DNA follows: TGTGCCATCCGAGGGACTAGCTTTCCATACAATGAGCAGTTCTTC. The V and J genes are TRBV10-3 and TRBJ2-1; 9 bases map to TRBD2. The V segment lost 8 bases and the J segment 4 bases; nucleotides outside the gene matches: 9. The germline V gene has CDR1 ENHRY and CDR2 SYGVKD. This CDR3 has 15 amino acids.

In DNA form, the CDR3 reads TGTGCCAGCAGCTCACCCGGGACTAGCGGAACCGGGGAGCTGTTTTTT. This sequence encodes CASSSPGTSGTGELFF. The chain is built from TRBV11-2 and TRBJ2-2; 11 nucleotides agree with TRBD2. V shed 4 bases, J shed 5 bases, and the junction held 6 bases outside the gene matches. Germline CDR1 and CDR2: SGHAT and FQNNGV. This CDR3 region has 16 residues.

The CDR3 DNA is TGCGCCAGCAGTCGGGACACCGCCCAAGAGACCCAGTACTTC. Amino acid sequence: CASSRDTAQETQYF. This sequence joins TRBV4-1 and TRBJ2-5; tentatively, D is TRBD1 (6 bases). The CDR3 has 14 amino acids. The V gene lost 6 bases and the J gene lost 1 base, with 12 bases spanning the gap. The germline V gene has CDR1 MGHRA and CDR2 YSYEKL.

V and J are TRBV28 and TRBJ2-7; 10 positions agree with TRBD1. Germline lookup yields CDR1 MDHEN and CDR2 SYDVKM. V shed 7 bases and J 4 bases; nucleotides not matched to a gene: 7. This CDR3 contains 14 residues. The CDR3 sequence is CASTQGQGMYEQYF. DNA for the CDR3: TGTGCCAGCACTCAGGGACAGGGGATGTACGAGCAGTACTTC.